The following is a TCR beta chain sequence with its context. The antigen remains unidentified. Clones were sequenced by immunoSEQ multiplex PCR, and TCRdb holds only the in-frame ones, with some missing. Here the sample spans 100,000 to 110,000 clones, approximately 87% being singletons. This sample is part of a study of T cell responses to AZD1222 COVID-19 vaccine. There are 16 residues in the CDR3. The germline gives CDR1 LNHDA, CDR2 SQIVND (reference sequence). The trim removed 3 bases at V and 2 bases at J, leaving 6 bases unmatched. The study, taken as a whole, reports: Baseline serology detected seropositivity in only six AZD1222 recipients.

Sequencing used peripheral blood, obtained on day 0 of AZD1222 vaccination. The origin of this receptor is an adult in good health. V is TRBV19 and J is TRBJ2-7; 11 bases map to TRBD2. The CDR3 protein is CASSIRGTSGTYEQYF. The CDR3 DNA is TGTGCCAGTAGTATTAGGGGGACTAGCGGCACCTACGAGCAGTACTTC.